The T cell receptor (beta chain) under discussion was sequenced for a study of OX40 agonist ivuxolimab in advanced cancers. Whole-study context: Clinicians treated patients with ivuxolimab, an agonistic anti-OX40 (CD134) antibody.

Sequencing used immunoSEQ multiplex PCR; TCRdb keeps in-frame clones, though not all of them. The sample includes roughly 90,000 clones, 70% to 90% of them seen just once. Germline V gives CDR1 SQVTM, CDR2 ANQGSEA. The length of the CDR3 is 12 residues. V dropped 6 bases and J dropped 5; count of bases not matched to a gene: 7. Excluded were patients having autoimmune disease history or systemic immunosuppression. The rearrangement uses TRBV29-1 and TRBJ2-7, with TRBD2 identical over 7 bases. This sample comprised CD4+ or CD8+ T cells sorted from blood, obtained in a trial of the OX40 agonist ivuxolimab. This receptor was obtained from an adult with an advanced solid tumor such as melanoma, head and neck, liver or kidney cancer. The CDR3, as DNA: TGCAGCGTAGGGAGCGGGACCCACGAGCAGTACTTC. Amino acid sequence: CSVGSGTHEQYF.